One sample yielded the 23 T cell receptor beta chains listed below, sequenced in a study of spatial heterogeneity in lung cancer. Stated time point: blood at routine non-recurrence follow-up after resection. TCRdb independently ran MiXCR on the 5' RACE reads; one entry per CDR3 protein. The sample has roughly 32,000 distinct CDR3 sequences; 8% to 13% are singletons. The starting material was PBMCs, obtained at follow-up. The receptors originated from a female donor with early-stage non-small cell lung cancer.

This clonotype was counted ten times or more. The chain combines TRBV6-2 or TRBV6-3 with TRBJ2-2; perhaps D is TRBD1 or TRBD2 (5 bases each). V shed 4 bases and J shed 8 bases, with 23 bases lying between them. The germline V gene encodes CDR1 MNHEY and CDR2 SVGEGT. The CDR3 sequence is 17 residues long. The CDR3 loop reads CASSFSRDLHMPGELFF. In nucleotides, the CDR3 is TGTGCCAGCAGTTTTTCCCGGGACCTTCACATGCCGGGGGAGCTGTTTTTT.

This clonotype has a count of ten or more. The chain has TRBV20-1 and TRBJ1-5; D is unresolved. V lost 6 bases and J lost 8, with 17 bases in between. The germline CDR1 and CDR2 sequences are DFQATT and SNEGSKA (reference sequence). The CDR3 is 13 residues long. The chain's CDR3 is CSATRTVPEPQHF. For the CDR3, the DNA is TGCAGTGCCACGAGGACGGTCCCAGAGCCCCAGCATTTT.

The table lists this clonotype with many counts. The V gene is TRBV29-1, the J gene TRBJ2-1, with D possibly matching TRBD2 (5 bases). In germline, CDR1 is SQVTM, CDR2 ANQGSEA. The CDR3 is 10 residues long. The V and J ends lost 4 bases and 7 bases respectively, with 5 bases between them. The CDR3: CSVGGNEQFF. The DNA for the CDR3 is TGCAGCGTTGGCGGGAATGAGCAGTTCTTC.

This clonotype has a handful of counts. V is TRBV7-3 and J is TRBJ2-2; possibly TRBD2 for D (6 bases). The V gene's germline CDR1 is SGHTA and CDR2 FQGTGA. CDR3 length: 17 amino acids. V was pared by 2 bases and J by 1 base, with 14 bases between. The CDR3 bases are TGTGCCAGCAGCTTATACTCGGGGGACCTGAACACCGGGGAGCTGTTTTTT. The encoded protein is CASSLYSGDLNTGELFF.

J is TRBJ2-1 and V is TRBV24-1; 8 bases align to TRBD1. Germline V gives CDR1 KGHDR, CDR2 SFDVKD. The CDR3 consists of 13 residues. The trim removed 4 bases at V and 7 bases at J, leaving 2 bases unmatched. CDR3 amino acids: CATSDQGANEQFF. For the CDR3, the DNA is TGTGCCACCAGTGACCAGGGGGCAAATGAGCAGTTCTTC.

The sample holds many counts of this clonotype. This chain links TRBV4-3 with TRBJ1-2; 9 bases line up with TRBD1. CDR3 length: 14 amino acids. CDR1 and CDR2 from the germline V gene are LGHNA and YSLEER. V shed 3 bases and J 2 bases; nucleotides not matched to a gene: 1. CDR3 sequence: CASSQDRGNYGYTF. The DNA of the CDR3 is TGCGCCAGCAGCCAGGACAGGGGCAACTATGGCTACACCTTC.

The chain has TRBV5-1 and TRBJ1-2; 7 bases match TRBD1. Looked up from germline, CDR1 is SGHRS and CDR2 is YFSETQ. V lost 4 bases and J lost 3; bases outside the gene matches: 6. The length of the CDR3 is 14 residues. Here the CDR3 reads CASSAYRGDYGYTF. CDR3 bases: TGCGCCAGCAGCGCCTACAGGGGAGACTATGGCTACACCTTC.

This clonotype was seen many times. The chain joins TRBV28 to TRBJ1-1; the D gene is possibly TRBD1 (5 bases). The CDR3 extends over 14 amino acids. Trimming stripped 7 bases from V and 0 bases from J, with 12 bases between. Germline values: CDR1 MDHEN, CDR2 SYDVKM. CDR3 sequence reads: CASTLRGVNTEAFF. The CDR3 nucleotides are TGTGCCAGCACCCTTCGGGGGGTGAACACTGAAGCTTTCTTT.

A single count supports this clonotype. This may be a read error, as it is one base from a much larger clone. The chain uses TRBV27 and TRBJ2-7; TRBD1 matches at 10 bases. The CDR3 is 14 residues long. Germline-derived CDR1 and CDR2 are MNHEY and SMNVEV (reference sequence). Losses at the gene ends were 6 bases for V and 5 bases for J; bases not matched to a gene: 7. The DNA of the CDR3 is TGTGCCAGCAGGCCCGAGACAGGGGGCCACGAGCAGTACTTC. It translates to CASRPETGGHEQYF.

The table lists this clonotype with a few counts. V is TRBV28 and J is TRBJ2-3; no clear D. CDR3 size: 16 residues. Deletions cut 6 bases from V and 2 bases from J, with 18 bases between. Per the germline V gene, CDR1 is MDHEN and CDR2 is SYDVKM. CDR3 in DNA: TGTGCCAGCAGGGACGGAGTGGAAGACACCACAGATACGCAGTATTTT. Protein product: CASRDGVEDTTDTQYF.

This chain links TRBV2 with TRBJ1-2, with D perhaps matching TRBD1 (5 bases). This CDR3 comprises 16 residues. V lost 8 bases and J 0 bases, leaving 19 bases between the germline ends. CDR1 and CDR2 (germline): SNHLY, FYNNEI. The CDR3 DNA is TGTGCCAGCCCAAGAGGGCAGGGCCAAGCTAACTATGGCTACACCTTC. It codes for CASPRGQGQANYGYTF.

This chain uses TRBV9 with TRBJ2-7; perhaps D is TRBD1 or TRBD2 (6 bases each). Trimming took off 3 bases at V and 5 bases at J, with 18 bases between the two ends. There are 15 residues in the CDR3. Germline-derived CDR1 and CDR2 are SGDLS and YYNGEE. The CDR3 loop reads CASSARWGATDEQYF. The CDR3 nucleotides are TGTGCCAGCAGCGCCCGGTGGGGGGCTACCGACGAGCAGTACTTC.

This clonotype was counted ten times or more. The V call is TRBV5-1, the J call TRBJ2-7; D remains ambiguous. Germline V CDR1 and CDR2: SGHRS, YFSETQ. Between the trimmed V and J ends, which lost 3 bases and 0 bases, there was a span of 4 bases. CDR3 length equals 12 residues. In DNA form, the CDR3 reads TGCGCCAGCAGCTCGAGCTCCTACGAGCAGTACTTC. Amino acid sequence: CASSSSSYEQYF.

This clonotype was detected only a few times. V usage is TRBV6-5 and J usage is TRBJ1-4, with TRBD1 identical over 7 bases. The trim removed 5 bases at V and 8 bases at J, leaving 11 bases unmatched. The CDR3 runs to 15 residues. CDR1 and CDR2 (germline): MNHEY, SVGAGI. The CDR3, as DNA: TGTGCCAGCAGTCGATTCAGGGGGGTTAACGAAAAACTGTTTTTT. This translates into CASSRFRGVNEKLFF.

This clonotype has a count of ten or more. The chain couples TRBV7-9 to TRBJ1-6; D gene uncertain. Germline V gene sequence: CDR1 SEHNR, CDR2 FQNEAQ (reference sequence). The V end was cut by 5 bases, the J end by 0 bases, with 14 bases between. The CDR3 is made up of 17 amino acids. The CDR3 DNA reads as TGTGCCAGCAGCCCCGGCGGTTCGAGCTCCTATAATTCACCCCTCCACTTT. Amino acid sequence: CASSPGGSSSYNSPLHF. Combining the CDR3 with reference TRBV7-9 and TRBJ1-6 gives the whole variable domain DTGVSQNPRHKITKRGQNVTFRCDPISEHNRLYWYRQTLGQGPEFLTYFQNEAQLEKSRLLSDRFSAERPKGSFSTLEIQRTEQGDSAMYLCASSPGGSSSYNSPLHFGNGTRLTVT.

In this sample, this clonotype turned up many times. The CDR3 loop reads CASSGSGTGITEAFF. CDR3 sequence (DNA): TGTGCCAGCTCAGGATCGGGGACAGGGATAACTGAAGCTTTCTTT. This sequence joins TRBV18 and TRBJ1-1, with 9 bases identical to TRBD1. Per the germline V gene, CDR1 is KGHSH and CDR2 is LQKENI. The CDR3 consists of 15 residues. Germline trimming cut 5 bases from V and 5 bases from J; bases unmatched to any gene: 9.

This clonotype was counted between two and nine times. This chain joins TRBV6-5 and TRBJ2-5; 8 bases are a match to TRBD1. In germline, CDR1 is MNHEY, CDR2 SVGAGI. The CDR3 runs to 14 residues. After removal of 6 bases from V and 7 bases from J, the junction contained 10 bases not matched to a gene. The CDR3 here is CASRPGTGRWTQYF. As DNA, the CDR3 is TGTGCCAGCAGGCCCGGGACAGGTCGATGGACCCAGTACTTC.

The chain combines TRBV10-3 with TRBJ2-1; possibly TRBD1 for D (7 bases). The V and J ends lost 0 bases and 5 bases respectively, with 8 bases between them. CDR1 is ENHRY, CDR2 SYGVKD, per germline. The CDR3 consists of 14 residues. DNA of the CDR3: TGTGCCATCAGTGAGTCCAGGGGGGACAATGAGCAGTTCTTC. Translating gives CAISESRGDNEQFF.

At least ten counts were recorded for this clonotype. The chain carries TRBV19 and TRBJ1-2; tentatively, D is TRBD1 (5 bases). Per the germline V gene, CDR1 is LNHDA and CDR2 is SQIVND (reference sequence). The germline V and J ends were trimmed by 5 bases and 1 base, with 14 bases remaining between them. This CDR3 has 15 residues. The CDR3, as DNA: TGTGCCAGTAGTGGACGGACGGGGGGTAACTATGGCTACACCTTC. It is translated as CASSGRTGGNYGYTF.

This clonotype was seen at least ten times. The chain couples TRBV11-2 to TRBJ1-1; TRBD1 aligns across 7 bases. V lost 5 bases, J lost 6 bases, and 6 bases stayed unmatched. CDR1 SGHAT and CDR2 FQNNGV come from the germline V gene. CDR3 size: 13 residues. The CDR3: CASSHRGLAEAFF. CDR3 nucleotides: TGTGCCAGCAGCCACAGGGGTCTGGCTGAAGCTTTCTTT.

As concerns this clonotype: A clone one base away is much larger, so this may be a read error. The J gene is TRBJ1-1, the V gene TRBV12-3 or TRBV12-4, with 9 bases identical to TRBD1. J lost 2 bases, V lost 5 bases, and 9 bases had no gene match. The CDR3 covers 16 residues. The CDR3 coding sequence is TGTGCCAGCAGTCGCCGGGACAGGGACATAAACACTGAAGCTTTCTTT. Its protein product is CASSRRDRDINTEAFF.

This clonotype was counted a few times. The V gene is TRBV11-2, the J gene TRBJ1-3; tentative D call: TRBD1 (6 bases). CDR3 length: 14 residues. CDR1 is SGHAT, CDR2 FQNNGV, per germline. Trimming pared 5 bases from V and 4 bases from J, leaving 12 bases between. Written as DNA, the CDR3 is TGTGCCAGCAGCCCTACAGGGCCCGGAAACACCATATATTTT. This translates into CASSPTGPGNTIYF.

Ten or more counts support this clonotype. The rearrangement uses TRBV4-3 and TRBJ2-7; 9 positions match TRBD2. Germline trimming cut 1 base from V and 3 bases from J; bases unmatched to any gene: 7. CDR1 is LGHNA and CDR2 is YSLEER in the germline V gene. The CDR3 has 16 amino acids. CDR3 in DNA: TGCGCCAGCAGCCAAGCTCACGGCGGGGGGGACTACGAGCAGTACTTC. Encoded protein: CASSQAHGGGDYEQYF.